The 20 T cell receptor beta chains listed next were all sequenced from one sample in a study of blood T cell repertoires in COVID-19. Clones were read by immunoSEQ multiplex PCR, and TCRdb kept only the in-frame ones, dropping some. The repertoire includes some 120,000 clones, approximately 86% of them detected once, and 0.88% sits in the top ten. The specimen was peripheral blood. Source of these receptors: a woman between 45 and 65 years old with active or convalescent COVID-19.

The V call is TRBV7-2, the J call TRBJ2-1; D is unclear. This CDR3 contains 12 residues. CDR1 SGHTA and CDR2 FQGNSA come from the germline V gene. V lost 6 bases, J lost 1 base, and 4 bases lay in between. The DNA of the CDR3 is TGTGCCAGCAGTAGATCCTACAATGAGCAGTTCTTC. Translating it yields CASSRSYNEQFF.

The chain couples TRBV3-1 (or the pseudogene TRBV3-2) to TRBJ1-2; D might be TRBD1 (6 bases). The germline V and J ends were trimmed by 4 bases and 4 bases, with 16 bases remaining between them. The CDR3 spans 15 residues. Germline values: CDR1 LGHDT, CDR2 YNNKEL (reference sequence). In nucleotides, the CDR3 is TGTGCCAGCAGCCTGCAGGACAGTTTAAGCTATGGCTACACCTTC. Encoded protein: CASSLQDSLSYGYTF.

The chain couples TRBV3-1 (or the pseudogene TRBV3-2) to TRBJ1-1; D may be TRBD1 (5 bases). This CDR3 is 13 amino acids long. The ends were cut back, 1 base at V and 13 bases at J, with 16 bases in the middle. Germline lookup yields CDR1 LGHDT and CDR2 YNNKEL (reference sequence). The CDR3 reads CASSQGGAGFGFF. The CDR3 DNA reads as TGTGCCAGCAGCCAAGGTGGGGCAGGGTTCGGTTTCTTT.

This chain connects TRBV7-9 to TRBJ1-6; TRBD1 matches at 11 bases. Germline V CDR1 and CDR2: SEHNR, FQNEAQ (reference sequence). The trim removed 7 bases at V and 16 bases at J, leaving 9 bases unmatched. This CDR3 spans 13 amino acids. DNA for the CDR3: TGTGCCAGCATGCGGGACAGGGGGGATTTACTCCACTTT. Encoded protein: CASMRDRGDLLHF.

The chain has TRBV2 and TRBJ2-5, with D possibly matching TRBD1 (5 bases). V lost 0 bases to trimming and J lost 3 bases, with 17 bases between them. Germline CDR1 SNHLY, CDR2 FYNNEI. This CDR3 contains 17 residues. Written as DNA, the CDR3 is TGTGCCAGCAGTGAAGCGCTTCTCGGGCAGGGTAAAGAGACCCAGTACTTC. Its protein is CASSEALLGQGKETQYF.

The J gene is TRBJ1-2, the V gene TRBV7-8; D gene uncertain. Trimming cost V 0 bases and J 3 bases, with 5 bases left between them. Germline CDR1 reads SGHVS; CDR2 reads FQNEAQ. The CDR3 is 13 amino acids. For the CDR3, the DNA is TGTGCCAGCAGCTTAGCGAGTGACTATGGCTACACCTTC. Translation gives CASSLASDYGYTF.

This chain links TRBV5-1 with TRBJ1-4, with D perhaps TRBD1 (5 bases). Germline values: CDR1 SGHRS, CDR2 YFSETQ. V was clipped by 6 bases and J by 4 bases, with 16 bases between them. CDR3 length: 15 residues. The CDR3 sequence: CASTQGSGYNEKLFF. The CDR3 nucleotides are TGCGCCAGCACTCAGGGATCGGGTTATAATGAAAAACTGTTTTTT.

The chain combines TRBV28 with TRBJ1-4; 8 bases line up with TRBD1. V lost 4 bases and J lost 6; bases outside the gene matches: 7. Germline V gene data show CDR1 as MDHEN and CDR2 as SYDVKM. CDR3 length equals 15 residues. The CDR3 DNA follows: TGTGCCAGCAGTTCCACAGGGGGAGGATATGAAAAACTGTTTTTT. It yields the protein CASSSTGGGYEKLFF.

This chain links TRBV28 with TRBJ1-2, with TRBD1 matching over 7 bases. The CDR3 covers 12 residues. The V gene end was trimmed by 6 bases and the J gene end by 6 bases; junction bases not matched to a gene: 4. Per the germline V gene, CDR1 is MDHEN and CDR2 is SYDVKM. The CDR3 region is CASRLGGHGYTF. The DNA for the CDR3 is TGTGCCAGCAGGTTAGGGGGCCATGGCTACACCTTC.

V gene TRBV5-8 combines with J gene TRBJ1-5; D is possibly TRBD1 (6 bases). This CDR3 has 14 residues. The ends were cut back, 1 base at V and 5 bases at J, with 10 bases in the middle. Germline assignment: CDR1 SGHTS and CDR2 YDEGEE. The CDR3 region is CASSLLDSYQPQHF. CDR3 coding DNA: TGTGCCAGCAGCTTGCTGGACAGCTATCAGCCCCAGCATTTT.

The CDR3 loop reads CASTVGSYEQFF. The CDR3 nucleotides read TGTGCCAGCACCGTTGGTAGCTATGAGCAGTTCTTC. The chain uses TRBV2 and TRBJ2-1, with D unresolved. Looked up from germline, CDR1 is SNHLY and CDR2 is FYNNEI. The CDR3 extends over 12 amino acids. Trimming removed 7 bases at V and 8 bases at J, with 12 bases between.

The rearrangement links TRBV10-3 to TRBJ2-7, with 9 bases lining up with TRBD2. J lost 5 bases, V lost 6 bases, and 17 bases had no gene match. CDR1 and CDR2 from the germline V gene are ENHRY and SYGVKD. CDR3 length: 17 residues. CDR3 sequence: CAIREEVQAGGNHEQYF. The CDR3 region has the DNA TGTGCCATCAGGGAGGAGGTCCAGGCGGGAGGGAACCACGAGCAGTACTTC.

J is TRBJ1-5 and V is TRBV27; D ambiguous. Per the germline V gene, CDR1 is MNHEY and CDR2 is SMNVEV (reference sequence). The CDR3 extends over 13 amino acids. V shed 6 bases and J shed 7 bases, with 13 bases lying between them. The CDR3 reads CASRLTPEQPQHF. In nucleotides, the CDR3 is TGTGCCAGCAGACTTACCCCCGAACAGCCCCAGCATTTT.

About this clone: The junction shows a germline mismatch at one end, possibly a read error. This sequence joins TRBV6-1 and TRBJ1-1, with 9 bases matching TRBD1. Looked up from germline, CDR1 is MNHNS and CDR2 is SASEGT. The CDR3 spans 13 residues. DNA of the CDR3: TGTGCCAGCACTGAACAGGGGGCCACTGAAGCTTTCTTT. It codes for CASTEQGATEAFF.

CDR3 amino acids: CASSLTDRGWEKLFF. The CDR3 DNA follows: TGTGCCAGCAGCTTAACCGACAGGGGCTGGGAAAAACTGTTTTTT. The chain carries TRBV7-2 and TRBJ1-4; 8 bases are shared with TRBD1. V shed 2 bases, J shed 8 bases, and the junction held 7 bases outside the gene matches. Germline values: CDR1 SGHTA, CDR2 FQGNSA. The CDR3 extends over 15 amino acids.

The rearrangement uses TRBV18 and TRBJ2-1; 10 bases line up with TRBD1. V dropped 6 bases and J dropped 4; count of bases not matched to a gene: 6. This CDR3 spans 15 amino acids. Germline CDR1 is KGHSH and CDR2 is LQKENI. DNA of the CDR3: TGTGCCAGCTCGCCGGACAGGGGGATGTACAATGAGCAGTTCTTC. It codes for CASSPDRGMYNEQFF.

The V gene is TRBV19, the J gene TRBJ1-2; D possibly corresponds to TRBD1 (6 bases). CDR3 length: 13 amino acids. The germline V and J ends were trimmed by 6 bases and 4 bases, with 12 bases remaining between them. Germline V gene data show CDR1 as LNHDA and CDR2 as SQIVND (reference sequence). The CDR3 protein is CASSPTGSYGYTF. The DNA of the CDR3 is TGTGCCAGTAGCCCGACAGGATCCTATGGCTACACCTTC.

The V and J genes are TRBV6-6 and TRBJ2-7, with D possibly matching TRBD1 (7 bases). Trimming stripped 6 bases from V and 2 bases from J, with 14 bases between. Germline V gene lookup returns CDR1 MNHNY and CDR2 SVGAGI (reference sequence). There are 14 residues in the CDR3. The CDR3 DNA reads as TGTGCCAGCAGGCTCAGGGGGGCACCCTACGAGCAGTACTTC. Protein product: CASRLRGAPYEQYF.

This chain links TRBV7-9 with TRBJ2-3; D uncertain. Germline assignment: CDR1 SEHNR and CDR2 FQNEAQ (reference sequence). The CDR3 spans 13 residues. V lost 3 bases to trimming and J lost 4 bases, with 8 bases between them. CDR3 sequence reads: CASSFGSPDTQYF. The CDR3 coding sequence is TGTGCCAGCAGCTTCGGTAGCCCAGATACGCAGTATTTT. Full variable domain (outside the CDR3, taken from reference TRBV7-9 and TRBJ2-3): DTGVSQNPRHKITKRGQNVTFRCDPISEHNRLYWYRQTLGQGPEFLTYFQNEAQLEKSRLLSDRFSAERPKGSFSTLEIQRTEQGDSAMYLCASSFGSPDTQYFGPGTRLTVL.

A note on this clone: Distinct nucleotide sequences in the sample also encode this CDR3. The chain links TRBV6-6 to TRBJ2-7; D perhaps matches TRBD1 (5 bases). CDR1 and CDR2 (germline): MNHNY, SVGAGI (reference sequence). Trimming took off 2 bases at V and 5 bases at J, with 10 bases between the two ends. This CDR3 has 13 residues. CDR3: CASSYRGGDEQYF. CDR3 bases: TGTGCCAGCAGTTACAGGGGTGGGGACGAGCAGTACTTC.